The source of this T cell receptor (beta chain) is a study of T cells in Graves' hyperthyroidism and ophthalmopathy. Lactation, pregnancy, other autoimmune disease or uncontrolled infection excluded patients. Amplification of TCR beta CDR3 regions used RNA as the template. HTBI primers drove first-round RT-PCR of the TCR CDR3. From the multiplex PCR reads, TCRdb called clonotypes with MiXCR, one entry per CDR3 protein. The sample includes approximately 400,000 distinct CDR3 sequences, 15% to 19% seen only once; the top ten take around a quarter. In regard to this clonotype: As yet, its antigen is unknown.

Findings of the study overall: In simple terms, a model built on 13 V-J features told ophthalmopathy apart from stable hyperthyroidism.

The CDR3 sequence is 15 residues long. The germline gives CDR1 MNHEY, CDR2 SVGEGT. Trimming removed 3 bases from V and 6 bases from J, with 16 bases in between. The source of this sequence is a woman aged 18-30 years with Graves' hyperthyroidism that later progressed to Graves' ophthalmopathy. This sequence joins TRBV6-2 or TRBV6-3 and TRBJ2-3, with D possibly being TRBD2 (6 bases). The sample was blood. This chain's CDR3 is CASSYNGGVGDTQYF. The CDR3 DNA reads as TGTGCCAGCAGTTATAACGGGGGAGTAGGGGATACGCAGTATTTT.